The 25 T cell receptor beta chains below all came from one sample that was sequenced in a study of identical twins. In TCRdb, the 5' RACE reads were re-called with MiXCR into one record per CDR3 protein. The data hold roughly 540,000 distinct CDR3 sequences, with less than 25% observed a single time. The sample also formed part of further work on T cells expressing NK-cell markers.

The sample comprised CD4+ T cells sorted from blood. The source of these receptors is a woman between 18 and 29 years old in good health.

This chain's CDR3 is CASSPAVPSTDTQYF. Written as DNA, the CDR3 is TGTGCCAGCTCACCTGCGGTCCCTAGCACAGATACGCAGTATTTT. This chain joins TRBV18 and TRBJ2-3; D is unclear. The CDR3 is 15 residues long. Germline CDR1 and CDR2: KGHSH and LQKENI. Trimming cost V 3 bases and J 0 bases, with 10 bases left between them. Looking up the rest from reference TRBV18 and TRBJ2-3 gives the full variable domain: NAGVMQNPRHLVRRRGQEARLRCSPMKGHSHVYWYRQLPEEGLKFMVYLQKENIIDESGMPKERFSAEFPKEGPSILRIQQVVRGDSAAYFCASSPAVPSTDTQYFGPGTRLTVL.

The chain combines TRBV4-1 with TRBJ1-2; D not resolved. V was shortened by 0 bases and J by 1 base, with 6 bases between the two germline ends. Germline values: CDR1 MGHRA, CDR2 YSYEKL. The CDR3 is 14 residues long. The CDR3, as DNA: TGCGCCAGCAGCCAAGAGGTCCATAACTATGGCTACACCTTC. Translated, it gives CASSQEVHNYGYTF.

This clonotype was detected only a few times. This sequence joins TRBV29-1 and TRBJ2-2, with unresolved D. Germline V gene data show CDR1 as SQVTM and CDR2 as ANQGSEA. The CDR3 loop spans 14 amino acids. V was pared by 4 bases and J by 1 base, with 10 bases between. The CDR3, as DNA: TGCAGCGTTGTTCCCGACCGGAACACCGGGGAGCTGTTTTTT. Translation gives CSVVPDRNTGELFF.

This rearrangement joins TRBV19 to TRBJ2-3; D might be TRBD2 (5 bases). Germline assignment: CDR1 LNHDA and CDR2 SQIVND (reference sequence). The V gene lost 5 bases and the J gene lost 1 base, with 16 bases spanning the gap. CDR3 length: 16 amino acids. CDR3: CASSPRRGARTDTQYF. The CDR3 region has the DNA TGTGCCAGTAGTCCCCGCCGGGGAGCTCGCACAGATACGCAGTATTTT.

This clonotype was counted only a few times. The chain joins TRBV7-2 to TRBJ2-3, with a tentative D call TRBD2 (7 bases). Germline V lookup: CDR1 SGHTA, CDR2 FQGNSA. This CDR3 is built from 16 residues. Trimming took 5 bases from V and 5 from J, leaving 20 bases between them. CDR3 sequence reads: CASSAGDYPSGDTQYF. The CDR3 nucleotides are TGTGCCAGCAGCGCAGGGGACTACCCCTCGGGAGATACGCAGTATTTT.

This clonotype was detected a few times. This sequence joins TRBV6-1 and TRBJ2-3, with a tentative D call TRBD1 (6 bases). Trimming removed 5 bases from V and 2 bases from J, with 11 bases in between. The CDR3 spans 14 residues. Germline V CDR1 and CDR2: MNHNS, SASEGT. In DNA, the CDR3 is TGTGCCAGCAGTCCGACAGGTCTCACAGATACGCAGTATTTT. Translation: CASSPTGLTDTQYF.

V is TRBV27 and J is TRBJ2-7, with D tentatively TRBD1 (6 bases). The CDR3 consists of 15 residues. V was cut by 1 base and J by 3 bases, with 13 bases left in between. The germline V gene encodes CDR1 MNHEY and CDR2 SMNVEV (reference sequence). In DNA, the CDR3 is TGTGCCAGCAGTTTATACACAGGGACCGGCTACGAGCAGTACTTC. Translated: CASSLYTGTGYEQYF.

This clonotype was seen at least ten times. J is TRBJ2-3 and V is TRBV5-1; D gene uncertain. The CDR3 length is 15 residues. Germline V gene lookup returns CDR1 SGHRS and CDR2 YFSETQ. Trimming took off 1 base at V and 2 bases at J, with 11 bases between the two ends. CDR3 DNA sequence: TGCGCCAGCAGCTTGATTCCCGAGTTCACAGATACGCAGTATTTT. Protein sequence: CASSLIPEFTDTQYF.

This clonotype was observed a few times. The chain uses TRBV6-6 and TRBJ2-7, with unresolved D. V lost 8 bases, J lost 7 bases, and 12 bases lay in between. Per the germline V gene, CDR1 is MNHNY and CDR2 is SVGAGI (reference sequence). The CDR3 is 11 amino acids. The DNA for the CDR3 is TGTGCCAGCGGTAGACTGGGTGAGCAGTACTTC. Translating it yields CASGRLGEQYF.

J is TRBJ2-1 and V is TRBV5-1; 9 bases map to TRBD2. The V and J ends lost 1 base and 3 bases, in that order; junction bases with no gene match: 5. Germline V gene lookup returns CDR1 SGHRS and CDR2 YFSETQ. The CDR3 is 16 amino acids. In DNA, the CDR3 is TGCGCCAGCAGCTTGAATGCGGGAGGGAGCTACAATGAGCAGTTCTTC. This gives the protein CASSLNAGGSYNEQFF.

The chain employs TRBV5-1 and TRBJ2-7; TRBD1 agrees at 10 bases. CDR3 length: 15 residues. The ends lost 4 bases at V and 5 bases at J; junction bases unmatched: 9. CDR1 SGHRS and CDR2 YFSETQ come from the germline V gene. CDR3 amino acids: CASSQDGGQGHEQYF. DNA of the CDR3: TGCGCCAGCAGCCAGGACGGGGGACAGGGGCACGAGCAGTACTTC.

The table lists this clonotype with a few counts. CDR3 DNA: TGTGCCAGCACCTCCTCGATGGGGGGCCAAAACATTCAGTACTTC. This sequence encodes CASTSSMGGQNIQYF. The V and J genes are TRBV6-5 and TRBJ2-4; either TRBD1 or TRBD2 may fit D (6 bases each). The CDR3 runs 15 residues. V was clipped by 7 bases and J by 5 bases, with 18 bases between them. CDR1 is MNHEY, CDR2 SVGAGI, per germline.

The gene calls are TRBV10-3 and TRBJ1-6; D might be TRBD1 (5 bases). The CDR3 is 15 amino acids. Germline CDR1 ENHRY, CDR2 SYGVKD. Trimming removed 4 bases at V and 6 bases at J, with 13 bases between. In DNA form, the CDR3 reads TGTGCCATCAGTGCGGTGGGACCCAGTAATTCACCCCTCCACTTT. Residues: CAISAVGPSNSPLHF.

The V gene is TRBV10-3, the J gene TRBJ2-7, with D perhaps matching TRBD2 (5 bases). Germline V gene sequence: CDR1 ENHRY, CDR2 SYGVKD. Trimming took 2 bases from V and 7 from J, leaving 15 bases between them. The CDR3 has 14 amino acids. The DNA of the CDR3 is TGTGCCATCAGTGAGGCGGGTGGGTCAAGGGAGCAGTACTTC. Protein: CAISEAGGSREQYF.

There are a few counts of this clonotype. The chain recombines TRBV12-3 or TRBV12-4 with TRBJ2-7; 10 bases match TRBD2. This CDR3 has 16 amino acids. The trim removed 6 bases at V and 6 bases at J, leaving 14 bases unmatched. The CDR3 region is CASSPRGVAGGGEQYF. The CDR3, as DNA: TGTGCCAGCAGCCCCCGGGGGGTAGCGGGAGGAGGCGAGCAGTACTTC.

The chain carries TRBV7-3 and TRBJ2-3; perhaps TRBD2 as D (7 bases). Trimming cost V 5 bases and J 0 bases, with 18 bases left between them. The CDR3 is 17 amino acids. The germline CDR1 and CDR2 sequences are SGHTA and FQGTGA. In DNA, the CDR3 is TGTGCCAGCAGCGACAGATCGGGGGGCTCAAGCACAGATACGCAGTATTTT. It yields the protein CASSDRSGGSSTDTQYF. Complete variable domain (other parts from reference TRBV7-3 and TRBJ2-3): GAGVSQTPSNKVTEKGKYVELRCDPISGHTALYWYRQSLGQGPEFLIYFQGTGAADDSGLPNDRFFAVRPEGSVSTLKIQRTERGDSAVYLCASSDRSGGSSTDTQYFGPGTRLTVL.

The chain is built from TRBV9 and TRBJ2-7; 7 bases are shared with TRBD1. This CDR3 region has 15 residues. Germline V gene sequence: CDR1 SGDLS, CDR2 YYNGEE. Trimming removed 4 bases from V and 7 bases from J; junction bases left unmatched: 14. The CDR3 sequence is CASSPTTGSQREQYF. The CDR3 region has the DNA TGTGCCAGCAGCCCTACGACAGGGAGCCAAAGAGAGCAGTACTTC.

The rearrangement links TRBV7-9 to TRBJ1-2, with D possibly matching TRBD1 (6 bases). The CDR3 consists of 13 residues. Germline CDR1 and CDR2: SEHNR and FQNEAQ (reference sequence). V lost 1 base and J lost 10, with 13 bases in between. The CDR3 nucleotides read TGTGCCAGCAGCTTAGGTGGGACACTGCACTACACCTTC. Translated: CASSLGGTLHYTF.

The V gene is TRBV7-8, the J gene TRBJ2-2; tentatively, D is TRBD2 (5 bases). CDR1 is SGHVS, CDR2 FQNEAQ, per germline. This CDR3 is 16 amino acids long. Trimming removed 4 bases at V and 4 bases at J, with 16 bases between. CDR3 sequence: CASSWEPGSVTGELFF. The CDR3 DNA sequence: TGTGCCAGCAGCTGGGAGCCGGGATCGGTCACCGGGGAGCTGTTTTTT.

This clonotype was recorded at least ten times. The V gene is TRBV10-2, the J gene TRBJ2-7; D might be TRBD1 or TRBD2, each matching 5 bases. Germline V gene sequence: CDR1 WSHSY, CDR2 SAAADI. There are 16 residues in the CDR3. V gave up 4 bases and J gave up 7 bases, with 23 bases separating them. CDR3 region: CASSGGLGTGPVEQYF. DNA of the CDR3: TGCGCCAGCAGTGGGGGCTTGGGGACGGGTCCTGTGGAGCAGTACTTC.

V gene TRBV11-3 combines with J gene TRBJ2-3, with D unresolved. There are 13 residues in the CDR3. CDR1 is SGHNT and CDR2 is YENEEA in the germline V gene. The V end lost 4 bases, the J end lost 3 bases, and 8 bases lay between the germline ends. The CDR3 loop is CASSSLRTDTQYF. The CDR3 DNA is TGTGCCAGCAGCTCCTTAAGGACAGATACGCAGTATTTT.

Only a few counts were recorded for this clonotype. This chain connects TRBV20-1 to TRBJ2-7, with 11 bases matching TRBD2. Germline V gene sequence: CDR1 DFQATT, CDR2 SNEGSKA (reference sequence). CDR3 length equals 14 residues. The V segment lost 4 bases and the J segment 3 bases; nucleotides outside the gene matches: 5. CDR3 coding DNA: TGCAGTGCTACCCTAGCGGGAGGCCTCTACGAGCAGTACTTC. It specifies CSATLAGGLYEQYF.

The J gene is TRBJ2-1, the V gene TRBV7-9; 10 nucleotides line up with TRBD2. The CDR3 is made up of 14 amino acids. The germline V gene has CDR1 SEHNR and CDR2 FQNEAQ (reference sequence). J gave up 15 bases and V 1 base, and 9 bases lay outside the gene matches. DNA of the CDR3: TGTGCCAGCAGCTTAGTCCTAGCGGGGGCCAGGAGGTTCTTC. Translation gives CASSLVLAGARRFF. The full variable domain, its missing parts supplied by reference TRBV7-9 and TRBJ2-1, is DTGVSQNPRHKITKRGQNVTFRCDPISEHNRLYWYRQTLGQGPEFLTYFQNEAQLEKSRLLSDRFSAERPKGSFSTLEIQRTEQGDSAMYLCASSLVLAGARRFFGPGTRLTVL.

At least ten counts were recorded for this clonotype. This chain joins TRBV5-1 and TRBJ1-6; no definite D call. The CDR3 length is 14 residues. Germline CDR1 and CDR2: SGHRS and YFSETQ. Between the trimmed V and J ends, which lost 0 bases and 7 bases, there was a span of 8 bases. The CDR3 protein is CASSLADENSPLHF. CDR3 nucleotide sequence: TGCGCCAGCAGCTTGGCGGATGAGAATTCACCCCTCCACTTT.

The gene calls are TRBV7-9 and TRBJ2-1; D is perhaps TRBD2 (5 bases). The CDR3 sequence is 13 residues long. Germline V gene lookup returns CDR1 SEHNR and CDR2 FQNEAQ (reference sequence). Trimming pared 4 bases from V and 7 bases from J, leaving 11 bases between. The CDR3 sequence is CASSSSRENEQFF. The CDR3 DNA is TGTGCCAGCAGCTCCTCTCGGGAAAATGAGCAGTTCTTC.